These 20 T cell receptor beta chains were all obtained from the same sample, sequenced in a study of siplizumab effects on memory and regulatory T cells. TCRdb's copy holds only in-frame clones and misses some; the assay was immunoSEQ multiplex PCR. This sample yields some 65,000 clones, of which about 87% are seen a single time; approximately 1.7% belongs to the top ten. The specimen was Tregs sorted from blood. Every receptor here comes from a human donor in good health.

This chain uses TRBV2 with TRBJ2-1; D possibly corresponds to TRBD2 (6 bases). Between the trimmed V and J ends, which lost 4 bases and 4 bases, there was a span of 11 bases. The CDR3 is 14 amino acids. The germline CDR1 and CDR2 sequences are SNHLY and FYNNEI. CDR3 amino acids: CASSGRDFYNEQFF. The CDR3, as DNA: TGTGCCAGCAGTGGACGGGACTTTTACAATGAGCAGTTCTTC.

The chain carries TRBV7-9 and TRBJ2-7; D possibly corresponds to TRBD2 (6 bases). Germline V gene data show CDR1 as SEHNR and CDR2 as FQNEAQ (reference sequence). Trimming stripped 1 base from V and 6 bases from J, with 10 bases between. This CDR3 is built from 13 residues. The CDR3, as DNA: TGTGCCAGCAGCTTAGTTCAAGCGGGCGAGCAGTACTTC. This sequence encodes CASSLVQAGEQYF.

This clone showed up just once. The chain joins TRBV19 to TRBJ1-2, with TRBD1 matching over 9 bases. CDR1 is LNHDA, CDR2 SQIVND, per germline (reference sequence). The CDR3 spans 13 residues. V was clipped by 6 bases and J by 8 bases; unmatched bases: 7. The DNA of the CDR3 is TGTGCCAGTAGCGAACGGGACAGGGACGGCTACACCTTC. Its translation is CASSERDRDGYTF.

CDR3 region: CASSLAAGTGTSYEQYF. CDR3 nucleotides: TGCGCCAGCAGCTTGGCGGCAGGGACAGGCACCTCCTACGAGCAGTACTTC. The V gene is TRBV5-1, the J gene TRBJ2-7, with 8 nucleotides matching TRBD1. This CDR3 has 17 residues. The V segment lost 0 bases and the J segment 0 bases; nucleotides outside the gene matches: 8. Germline CDR1 reads SGHRS; CDR2 reads YFSETQ.

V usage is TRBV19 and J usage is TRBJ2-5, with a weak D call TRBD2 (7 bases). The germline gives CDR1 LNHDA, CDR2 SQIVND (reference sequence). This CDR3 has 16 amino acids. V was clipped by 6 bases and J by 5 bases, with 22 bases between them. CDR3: CASSTFNRGARETQYF. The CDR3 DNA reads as TGTGCCAGTAGCACCTTTAACCGGGGGGCGCGGGAGACCCAGTACTTC.

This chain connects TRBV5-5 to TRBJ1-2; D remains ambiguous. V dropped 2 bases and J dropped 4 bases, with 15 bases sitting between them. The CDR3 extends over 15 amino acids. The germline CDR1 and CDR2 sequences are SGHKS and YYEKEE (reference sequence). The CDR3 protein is CASSFGRRIGYGYTF. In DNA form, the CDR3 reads TGTGCCAGCAGCTTTGGACGGCGAATTGGCTATGGCTACACCTTC.

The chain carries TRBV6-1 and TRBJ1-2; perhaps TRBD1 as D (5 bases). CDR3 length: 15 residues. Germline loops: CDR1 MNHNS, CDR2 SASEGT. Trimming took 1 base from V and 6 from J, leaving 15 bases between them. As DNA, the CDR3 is TGTGCCAGCAGTGAAGTTCGGAACAGGTTCGATGGCTACACCTTC. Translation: CASSEVRNRFDGYTF.

This chain's CDR3 is CASSWMTSGRGDEQFF. Written as DNA, the CDR3 is TGCGCCAGCAGCTGGATGACTAGCGGGAGAGGCGATGAGCAGTTCTTC. The chain joins TRBV5-1 to TRBJ2-1, with TRBD2 matching 12 bases. V shed 3 bases, J shed 8 bases, and the junction held 9 bases outside the gene matches. Germline V gene sequence: CDR1 SGHRS, CDR2 YFSETQ. The CDR3 has 16 residues.

The CDR3 DNA reads as TGTGCCACCAGCGGACGACAGGGGGCCTACGAGCAGTACTTC. It codes for CATSGRQGAYEQYF. The rearrangement joins TRBV15 to TRBJ2-7; 9 bases are a match to TRBD1. The CDR3 runs 14 residues. The V gene end was trimmed by 5 bases and the J gene end by 2 bases; junction bases not matched to a gene: 4. Germline V gives CDR1 LNHNV, CDR2 YYDKDF (reference sequence). The whole variable domain, filled in from reference TRBV15 and TRBJ2-7, reads DAMVIQNPRYQVTQFGKPVTLSCSQTLNHNVMYWYQQKSSQAPKLLFHYYDKDFNNEADTPDNFQSRRPNTSFCFLDIRSPGLGDTAMYLCATSGRQGAYEQYFGPGTRLTVT.

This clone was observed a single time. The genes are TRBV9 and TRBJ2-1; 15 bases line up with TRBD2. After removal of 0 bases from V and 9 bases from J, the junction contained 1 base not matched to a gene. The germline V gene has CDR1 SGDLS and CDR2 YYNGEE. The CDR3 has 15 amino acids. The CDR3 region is CASSVAGLAGGEQFF. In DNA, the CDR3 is TGTGCCAGCAGCGTAGCGGGACTAGCGGGAGGTGAGCAGTTCTTC.

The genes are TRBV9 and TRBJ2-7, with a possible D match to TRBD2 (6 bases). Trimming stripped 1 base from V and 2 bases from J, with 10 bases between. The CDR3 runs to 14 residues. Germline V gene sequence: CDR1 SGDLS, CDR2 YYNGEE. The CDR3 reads CASSVRGGTYEQYF. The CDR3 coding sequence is TGTGCCAGCAGCGTACGGGGCGGGACCTACGAGCAGTACTTC.

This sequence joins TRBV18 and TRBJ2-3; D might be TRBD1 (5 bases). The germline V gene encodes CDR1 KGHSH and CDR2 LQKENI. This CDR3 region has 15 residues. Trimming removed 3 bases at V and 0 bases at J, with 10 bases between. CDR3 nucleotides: TGTGCCAGCTCACCGACAGTAACTAGCACAGATACGCAGTATTTT. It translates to CASSPTVTSTDTQYF.

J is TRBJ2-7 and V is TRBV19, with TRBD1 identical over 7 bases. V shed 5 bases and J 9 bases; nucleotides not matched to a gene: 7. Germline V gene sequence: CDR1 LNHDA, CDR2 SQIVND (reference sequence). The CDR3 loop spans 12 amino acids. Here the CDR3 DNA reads TGTGCCAGTAGTGCGACGACAGGGCGGCAGTACTTC. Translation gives CASSATTGRQYF.

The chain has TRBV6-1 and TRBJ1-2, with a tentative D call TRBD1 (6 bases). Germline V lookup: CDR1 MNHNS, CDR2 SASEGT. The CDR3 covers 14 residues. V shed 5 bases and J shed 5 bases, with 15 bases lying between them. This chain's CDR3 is CASSPRGQLYGYTF. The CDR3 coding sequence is TGTGCCAGCAGTCCACGCGGACAGTTATATGGCTACACCTTC.

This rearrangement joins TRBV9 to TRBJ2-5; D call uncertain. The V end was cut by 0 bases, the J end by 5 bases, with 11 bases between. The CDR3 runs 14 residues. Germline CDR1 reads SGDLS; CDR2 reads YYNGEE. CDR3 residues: CASSVGAVAETQYF. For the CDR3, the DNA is TGTGCCAGCAGCGTAGGGGCTGTCGCGGAGACCCAGTACTTC.

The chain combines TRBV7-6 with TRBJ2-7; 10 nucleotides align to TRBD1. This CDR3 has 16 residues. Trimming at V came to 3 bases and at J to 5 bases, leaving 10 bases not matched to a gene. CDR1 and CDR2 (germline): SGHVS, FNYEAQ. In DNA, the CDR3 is TGTGCCAGCAGCTTTTCGTATGACAGGGGGCACCACGAGCAGTACTTC. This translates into CASSFSYDRGHHEQYF.

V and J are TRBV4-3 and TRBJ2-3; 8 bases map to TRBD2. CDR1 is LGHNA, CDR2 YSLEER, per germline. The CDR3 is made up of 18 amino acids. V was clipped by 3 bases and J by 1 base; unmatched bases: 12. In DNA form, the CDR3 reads TGCGCCAGCAGCCACCCGAGCGGGAGCGGTGGGGGCACAGATACGCAGTATTTT. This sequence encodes CASSHPSGSGGGTDTQYF.

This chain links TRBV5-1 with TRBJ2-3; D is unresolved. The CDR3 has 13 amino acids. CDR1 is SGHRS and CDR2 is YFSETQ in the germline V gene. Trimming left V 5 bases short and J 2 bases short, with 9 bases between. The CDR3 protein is CASRGGNTDTQYF. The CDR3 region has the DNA TGCGCCAGCAGGGGTGGGAACACAGATACGCAGTATTTT.

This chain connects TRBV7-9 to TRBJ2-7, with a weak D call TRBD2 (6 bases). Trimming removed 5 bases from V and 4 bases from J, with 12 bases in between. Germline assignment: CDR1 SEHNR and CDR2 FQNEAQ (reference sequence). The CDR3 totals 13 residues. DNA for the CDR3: TGTGCCAGCAGCCCTAGCGCGGGATACGAGCAGTACTTC. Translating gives CASSPSAGYEQYF.

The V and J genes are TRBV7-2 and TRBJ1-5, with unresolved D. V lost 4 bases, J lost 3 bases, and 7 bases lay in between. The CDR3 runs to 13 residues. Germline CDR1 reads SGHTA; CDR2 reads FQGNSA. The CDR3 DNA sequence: TGTGCCAGCAGCTGGACGGACAATCAGCCCCAGCATTTT. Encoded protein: CASSWTDNQPQHF.